This T cell receptor (beta chain) stems from a study of technical replicates of blood from a few donors. The length of the CDR3 is 13 residues. Germline values: CDR1 SQVTM, CDR2 ANQGSEA. Trimming cost V 7 bases and J 3 bases, with 16 bases left between them. Produced via immunoSEQ multiplex PCR; TCRdb's table is partial and in-frame only. The table records tens of thousands of clones, nearly 96% of them present only once. Sequences were obtained from T cells isolated from PBMCs. This TCR came from a human donor in good health. This chain connects TRBV29-1 to TRBJ2-7; D is possibly TRBD1 (6 bases). CDR3 amino acids: CSATGTNLYEQYF. Here the CDR3 DNA reads TGCAGCGCGACCGGGACAAATCTCTACGAGCAGTACTTC.